This T cell receptor beta chain derives from a study of Tregs in tolerant kidney transplant recipients. Points from the study as a whole: No direct test of biological reproducibility was done here. Tregs expanded with activated donor B cells seemed most donor-specific.

Only in-frame clones appear in the TCRdb table, and some are missing; sequencing was by immunoSEQ multiplex PCR. Of 200,000 to 300,000 clones in the sample, roughly 84% are singletons; the top ten hold around 0.68%. CD4+CD25+CD127- Tregs, CD4+CD25- non-Tregs, CD4 and CD8 cells were sorted. The length of the CDR3 is 14 residues. J was trimmed by 2 bases and V by 6 bases; bases with no gene match: 9. Germline assignment: CDR1 SQVTM and CDR2 ANQGSEA. Details on this clone: The target antigen is unknown.

J is TRBJ2-5 and V is TRBV29-1; the match to TRBD2 covers 7 bases. Sequencing was performed on CD4+ T cells from blood. This clonotype was sampled from a human donor in good health. CDR3 sequence: CSVHTWGGQETQYF. In DNA, the CDR3 is TGCAGCGTCCACACCTGGGGGGGTCAAGAGACCCAGTACTTC.